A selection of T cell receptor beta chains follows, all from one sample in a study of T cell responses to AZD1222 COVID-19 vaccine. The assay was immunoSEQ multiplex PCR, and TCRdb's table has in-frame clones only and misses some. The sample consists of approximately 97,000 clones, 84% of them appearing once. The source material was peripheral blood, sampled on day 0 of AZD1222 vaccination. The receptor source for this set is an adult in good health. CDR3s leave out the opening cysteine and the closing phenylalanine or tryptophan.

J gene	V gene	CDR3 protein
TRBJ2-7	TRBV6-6	ASGQGVTYEQY
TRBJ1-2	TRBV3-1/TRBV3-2	ASSQDRGSSYGYT
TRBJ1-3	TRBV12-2	ASRKLTGPSGNTIY
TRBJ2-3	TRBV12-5	ASAPDSYTQY
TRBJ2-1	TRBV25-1	ASSDGGTFYNEQF
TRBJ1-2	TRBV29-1	SARIRTDGYT
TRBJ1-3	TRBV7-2	ASSLGDLGTIY
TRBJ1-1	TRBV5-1	ASSLASPNTEAF
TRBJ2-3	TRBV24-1	ATSSFDTGTDTQY
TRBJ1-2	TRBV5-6	ASSVTDRVNGYT
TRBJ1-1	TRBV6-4	ASSEGAGTLNTEAF
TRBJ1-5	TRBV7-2	ASSRDRGNQPQH
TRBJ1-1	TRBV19	ASLRTARNTEAF
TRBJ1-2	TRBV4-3	ASSQDKHGPGGYT
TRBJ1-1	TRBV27	ASREDGRTEAF
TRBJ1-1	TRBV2	ASSDQVWTEAF
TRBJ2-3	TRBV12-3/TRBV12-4	ASSPSGVDTQY
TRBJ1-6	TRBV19	ASPEPDRVFFDNSPLH
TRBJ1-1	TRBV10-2	ASSPGRMNTEAF
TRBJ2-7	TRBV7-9	ASRDETYEQY
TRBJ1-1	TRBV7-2	ASSYNQLRVTEAF
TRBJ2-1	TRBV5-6	ASSLVRDPYNEQF
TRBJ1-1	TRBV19	ASSTGRVNTEAF
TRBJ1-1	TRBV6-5	ASSYSKSSNTEAF
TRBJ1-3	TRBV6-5	ASSRSGASGNTIY
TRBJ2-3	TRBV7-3	ASSQVGGFADTQY
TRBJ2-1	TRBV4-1	ASSQVGGFNEQF
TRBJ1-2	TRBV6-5	ASSYDSLNYGYT
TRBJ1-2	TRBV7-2	ASSSEQGRNLDGYT
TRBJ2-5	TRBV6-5	ASKASAGTQY
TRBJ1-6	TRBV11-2	ASSPWTYNSPLH
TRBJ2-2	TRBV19	ASRPGLAMNTGELF